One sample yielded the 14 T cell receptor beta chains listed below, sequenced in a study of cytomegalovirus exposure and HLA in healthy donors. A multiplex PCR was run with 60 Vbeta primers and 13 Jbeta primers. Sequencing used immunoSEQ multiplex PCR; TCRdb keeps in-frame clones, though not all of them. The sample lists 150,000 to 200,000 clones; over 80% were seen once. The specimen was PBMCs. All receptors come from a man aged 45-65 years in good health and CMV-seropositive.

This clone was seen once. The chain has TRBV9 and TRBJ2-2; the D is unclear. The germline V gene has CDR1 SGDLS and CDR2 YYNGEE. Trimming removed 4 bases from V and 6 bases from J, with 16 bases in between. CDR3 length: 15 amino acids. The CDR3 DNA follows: TGTGCCAGCAGCCAATTTTTTAGTTCGTCCGGGGAGCTGTTTTTT. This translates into CASSQFFSSSGELFF.

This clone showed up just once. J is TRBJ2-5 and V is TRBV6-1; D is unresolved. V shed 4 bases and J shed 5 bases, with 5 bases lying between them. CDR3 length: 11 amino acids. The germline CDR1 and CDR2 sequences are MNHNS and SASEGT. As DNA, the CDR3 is TGTGCCAGCAGTGCGAGGGAGACCCAGTACTTC. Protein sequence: CASSARETQYF.

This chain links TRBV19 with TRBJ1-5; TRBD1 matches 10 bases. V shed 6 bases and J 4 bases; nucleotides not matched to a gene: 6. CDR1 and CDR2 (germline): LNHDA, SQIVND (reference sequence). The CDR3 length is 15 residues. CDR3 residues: CASRTTGGSNQPQHF. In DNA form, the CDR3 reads TGTGCCAGTAGAACGACAGGGGGCAGTAATCAGCCCCAGCATTTT.

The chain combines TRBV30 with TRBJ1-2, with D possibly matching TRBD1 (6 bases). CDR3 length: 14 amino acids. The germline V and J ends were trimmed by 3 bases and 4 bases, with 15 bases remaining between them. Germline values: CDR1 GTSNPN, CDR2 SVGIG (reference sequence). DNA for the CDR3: TGTGCCTGGAGCCCGACAGGTCAGACCTATGGCTACACCTTC. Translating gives CAWSPTGQTYGYTF. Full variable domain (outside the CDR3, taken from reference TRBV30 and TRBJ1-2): SQTIHQWPATLVQPVGSPLSLECTVEGTSNPNLYWYRQAAGRGLQLLFYSVGIGQISSEVPQNLSASRPQDRQFILSSKKLLLSDSGFYLCAWSPTGQTYGYTFGSGTRLTVV.

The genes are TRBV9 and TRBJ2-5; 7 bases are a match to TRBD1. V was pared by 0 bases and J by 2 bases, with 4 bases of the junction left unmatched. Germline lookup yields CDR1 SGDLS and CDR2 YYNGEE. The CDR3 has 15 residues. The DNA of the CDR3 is TGTGCCAGCAGCGTAGGACGGGGACAGCAAGAGACCCAGTACTTC. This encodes CASSVGRGQQETQYF.

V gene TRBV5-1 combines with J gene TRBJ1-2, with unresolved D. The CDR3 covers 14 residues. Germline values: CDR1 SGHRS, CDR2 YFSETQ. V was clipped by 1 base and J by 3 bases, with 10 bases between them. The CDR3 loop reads CASSLLDGYYGYTF. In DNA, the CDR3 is TGCGCCAGCAGCTTGCTAGACGGGTACTATGGCTACACCTTC. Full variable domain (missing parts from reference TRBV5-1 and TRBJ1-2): KAGVTQTPRYLIKTRGQQVTLSCSPISGHRSVSWYQQTPGQGLQFLFEYFSETQRNKGNFPGRFSGRQFSNSRSEMNVSTLELGDSALYLCASSLLDGYYGYTFGSGTRLTVV.

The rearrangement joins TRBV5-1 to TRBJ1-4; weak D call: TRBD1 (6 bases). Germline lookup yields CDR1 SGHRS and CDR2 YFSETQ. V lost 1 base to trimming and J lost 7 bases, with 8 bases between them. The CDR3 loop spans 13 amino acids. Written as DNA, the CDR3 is TGCGCCAGCAGCTTGACAGGGTCTGAAAAACTGTTTTTT. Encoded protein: CASSLTGSEKLFF.

CDR3 protein: CAISESGGSGYTF. CDR3 in DNA: TGTGCCATCAGTGAGTCGGGGGGAAGCGGCTACACCTTC. The chain carries TRBV10-3 and TRBJ1-2; weak D call: TRBD1 (5 bases). Germline V gene sequence: CDR1 ENHRY, CDR2 SYGVKD. CDR3 length: 13 residues. Trimming took off 0 bases at V and 8 bases at J, with 10 bases between the two ends.

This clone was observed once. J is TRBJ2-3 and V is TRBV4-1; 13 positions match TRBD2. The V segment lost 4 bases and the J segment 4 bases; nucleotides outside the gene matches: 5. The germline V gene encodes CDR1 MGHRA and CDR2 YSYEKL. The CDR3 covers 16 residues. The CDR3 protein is CASSPGLAGLADTQYF. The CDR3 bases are TGCGCCAGCAGCCCGGGACTAGCGGGACTGGCAGATACGCAGTATTTT.

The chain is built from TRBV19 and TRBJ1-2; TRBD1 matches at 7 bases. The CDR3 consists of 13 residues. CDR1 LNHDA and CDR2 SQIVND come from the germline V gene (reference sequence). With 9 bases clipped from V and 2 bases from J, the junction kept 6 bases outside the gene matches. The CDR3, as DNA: TGTGCCAGGGTACAGGGGACCAACTATGGCTACACCTTC. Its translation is CARVQGTNYGYTF. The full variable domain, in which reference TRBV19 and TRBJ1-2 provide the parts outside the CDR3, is DGGITQSPKYLFRKEGQNVTLSCEQNLNHDAMYWYRQDPGQGLRLIYYSQIVNDFQKGDIAEGYSVSREKKESFPLTVTSAQKNPTAFYLCARVQGTNYGYTFGSGTRLTVV.

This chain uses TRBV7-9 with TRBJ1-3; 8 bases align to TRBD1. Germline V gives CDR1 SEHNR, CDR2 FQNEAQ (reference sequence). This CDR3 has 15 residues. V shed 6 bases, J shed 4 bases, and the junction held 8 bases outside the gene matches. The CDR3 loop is CASSIQGAGGNTIYF. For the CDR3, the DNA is TGTGCCAGCAGTATTCAGGGGGCCGGCGGAAACACCATATATTTT.

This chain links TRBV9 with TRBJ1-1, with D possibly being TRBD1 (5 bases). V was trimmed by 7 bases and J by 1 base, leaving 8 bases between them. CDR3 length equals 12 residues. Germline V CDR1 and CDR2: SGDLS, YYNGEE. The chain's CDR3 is CASGQGNTEAFF. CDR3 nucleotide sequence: TGTGCCAGCGGGCAGGGGAACACTGAAGCTTTCTTT.

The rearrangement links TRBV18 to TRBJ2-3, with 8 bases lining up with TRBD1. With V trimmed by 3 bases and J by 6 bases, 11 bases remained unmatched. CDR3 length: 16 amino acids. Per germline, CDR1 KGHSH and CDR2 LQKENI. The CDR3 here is CASSPPPDRVGDTQYF. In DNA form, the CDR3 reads TGTGCCAGCTCACCCCCCCCGGACAGGGTCGGGGATACGCAGTATTTT.

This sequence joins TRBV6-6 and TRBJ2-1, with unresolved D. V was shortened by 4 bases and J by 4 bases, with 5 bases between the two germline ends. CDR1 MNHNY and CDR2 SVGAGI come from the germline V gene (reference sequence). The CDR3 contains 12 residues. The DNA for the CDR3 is TGTGCCAGCAGTTTCAGGTACAATGAGCAGTTCTTC. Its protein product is CASSFRYNEQFF.